A single sample is the source of the 23 T cell receptor beta chains below, sequenced in a study of blood T cell repertoires in COVID-19. Sequenced by immunoSEQ multiplex PCR; TCRdb stores in-frame clones only, minus some. This table has 190,000 or so clones, 75% to 90% appearing once. Sequencing was performed on peripheral blood. Receptors were obtained from a man between 35 and 55 years old with acute or convalescent COVID-19.

V usage is TRBV25-1 and J usage is TRBJ1-2; 10 nucleotides line up with TRBD1. Germline CDR1 is MGHDK and CDR2 is SYGVNS. J gave up 12 bases and V 4 bases, and 11 bases lay outside the gene matches. The CDR3 consists of 14 residues. The CDR3 DNA follows: TGTGCCAGCAGTGCCCCGGGACAGGGGATAGAAAACACCTTC. Amino acid sequence: CASSAPGQGIENTF.

The chain links TRBV6-5 to TRBJ2-1; a weak D match, TRBD1 (7 bases). Germline lookup yields CDR1 MNHEY and CDR2 SVGAGI. V shed 5 bases and J shed 8 bases, with 16 bases lying between them. This CDR3 spans 14 amino acids. CDR3 sequence reads: CASSRRGDSHEQFF. The CDR3 DNA reads TGTGCCAGCAGTCGGAGGGGGGACAGCCATGAGCAGTTCTTC.

The J gene is TRBJ1-1, the V gene TRBV9; TRBD1 matches at 9 bases. Germline CDR1 is SGDLS and CDR2 is YYNGEE. J gave up 5 bases and V 2 bases, and 16 bases lay outside the gene matches. The CDR3 is made up of 18 amino acids. As DNA, the CDR3 is TGTGCCAGCAGCGTCTCCGCCGGGACAGGGTCTGAAGGTACTGAAGCTTTCTTT. It codes for CASSVSAGTGSEGTEAFF. The complete variable domain, with remaining parts taken from reference TRBV9 and TRBJ1-1, reads DSGVTQTPKHLITATGQRVTLRCSPRSGDLSVYWYQQSLDQGLQFLIQYYNGEERAKGNILERFSAQQFPDLHSELNLSSLELGDSALYFCASSVSAGTGSEGTEAFFGQGTRLTVV.

The V gene is TRBV5-1, the J gene TRBJ2-1, with a possible D match to TRBD2 (6 bases). The CDR3 sequence is 16 residues long. V dropped 3 bases and J dropped 7 bases, with 20 bases sitting between them. Germline lookup yields CDR1 SGHRS and CDR2 YFSETQ. The CDR3 DNA reads as TGCGCCAGCAGCTCCAACGGGGGTGGGGTTAGAAATGAGCAGTTCTTC. Encoded protein: CASSSNGGGVRNEQFF.

This clone came up a few times. The chain combines TRBV6-2 or TRBV6-3 with TRBJ1-5; TRBD1 aligns across 8 bases. V shed 6 bases and J 7 bases; nucleotides not matched to a gene: 11. The CDR3 runs to 15 residues. The germline V gene has CDR1 MNHEY and CDR2 SVGEGT. The CDR3: CASRPFDRGPQPQHF. The CDR3 nucleotides read TGTGCCAGCAGACCTTTCGACAGGGGACCCCAGCCCCAGCATTTT.

V is TRBV9 and J is TRBJ1-1, with D unresolved. Per germline, CDR1 SGDLS and CDR2 YYNGEE. The V gene lost 0 bases and the J gene lost 1 base, with 4 bases spanning the gap. CDR3 length: 13 amino acids. CDR3 sequence: CASSVARNTEAFF. Written as DNA, the CDR3 is TGTGCCAGCAGCGTAGCGAGGAACACTGAAGCTTTCTTT.

This chain's CDR3 is CASSLAAQMNTEAFF. Written as DNA, the CDR3 is TGCGCCAGCAGCTTGGCCGCACAGATGAACACTGAAGCTTTCTTT. This chain uses TRBV5-1 with TRBJ1-1; D remains unclear. Trimming cost V 0 bases and J 0 bases, with 9 bases left between them. The CDR3 consists of 15 residues. Per the germline V gene, CDR1 is SGHRS and CDR2 is YFSETQ.

The chain recombines TRBV29-1 with TRBJ2-7, with D tentatively TRBD2 (6 bases). CDR1 is SQVTM and CDR2 is ANQGSEA in the germline V gene. V lost 8 bases to trimming and J lost 4 bases, with 12 bases between them. The CDR3 contains 11 residues. The CDR3 spells CSFRREYEQYF. CDR3 nucleotide sequence: TGCAGCTTTAGGAGGGAATACGAGCAGTACTTC.

This rearrangement joins TRBV5-6 to TRBJ2-5; possibly TRBD2 for D (6 bases). Germline values: CDR1 SGHDT, CDR2 YYEEEE. With 0 bases removed from V and 1 base from J, the gap between germline ends came to 10 bases. The CDR3 spans 15 residues. The CDR3 sequence: CASSLAGGAQETQYF. The CDR3 nucleotides are TGTGCCAGCAGCTTGGCCGGAGGGGCCCAAGAGACCCAGTACTTC.

In DNA, the CDR3 is TGCGCCAGCAGCTTGGGTAGCGGGGTTCCCCGGGCCCAGTACTTC. Residues: CASSLGSGVPRAQYF. This chain uses TRBV5-1 with TRBJ2-5; 8 bases map to TRBD2. The germline V gene encodes CDR1 SGHRS and CDR2 YFSETQ. Trimming cost V 0 bases and J 9 bases; bases outside gene matches: 10. The CDR3 loop spans 15 amino acids.

V usage is TRBV7-9 and J usage is TRBJ1-3, with no clear D. The CDR3 sequence is 15 residues long. The V and J ends lost 2 bases and 0 bases respectively, with 8 bases between them. Germline loops: CDR1 SEHNR, CDR2 FQNEAQ (reference sequence). The CDR3: CASSLLVGSGNTIYF. The CDR3 region has the DNA TGTGCCAGCAGCTTATTAGTCGGCTCTGGAAACACCATATATTTT.

This chain connects TRBV28 to TRBJ1-5, with D uncertain. Germline loops: CDR1 MDHEN, CDR2 SYDVKM. V lost 2 bases to trimming and J lost 5 bases, with 7 bases between them. This CDR3 spans 13 amino acids. In nucleotides, the CDR3 is TGTGCCAGCAGTTTAATCGGGGATCAGCCCCAGCATTTT. It codes for CASSLIGDQPQHF. Drawing the rest from reference TRBV28 and TRBJ1-5, the complete variable domain is DVKVTQSSRYLVKRTGEKVFLECVQDMDHENMFWYRQDPGLGLRLIYFSYDVKMKEKGDIPEGYSVSREKKERFSLILESASTNQTSMYLCASSLIGDQPQHFGDGTRLSIL.

The CDR3 DNA is TGTGCCAGCAGCACCGGACAGGGGGAGTGGGATGAAAAACTGTTTTTT. Translating it yields CASSTGQGEWDEKLFF. The rearrangement links TRBV5-8 to TRBJ1-4; TRBD1 matches 10 bases. V lost 4 bases and J lost 6; bases outside the gene matches: 9. CDR1 is SGHTS and CDR2 is YDEGEE in the germline V gene. The CDR3 has 16 amino acids. The entire variable domain, with the rest obtained from reference TRBV5-8 and TRBJ1-4, is as follows: EAGVTQSPTHLIKTRGQQATLRCSPISGHTSVYWYQQALGLGLQFLLWYDEGEERNRGNFPPRFSGRQFPNYSSELNVNALELEDSALYLCASSTGQGEWDEKLFFGSGTQLSVL.

The chain joins TRBV29-1 to TRBJ2-3; 8 bases line up with TRBD1. CDR3 length: 15 residues. Germline V gene lookup returns CDR1 SQVTM and CDR2 ANQGSEA. The V segment lost 1 base and the J segment 3 bases; nucleotides outside the gene matches: 6. The CDR3 reads CSVEGAQGATDTQYF. The CDR3 DNA reads TGCAGCGTTGAAGGGGCCCAGGGGGCGACAGATACGCAGTATTTT.

The J gene is TRBJ1-5, the V gene TRBV30, with TRBD1 matching over 10 bases. The CDR3 is 17 amino acids. CDR1 is GTSNPN, CDR2 SVGIG, per germline (reference sequence). Trimming cost V 0 bases and J 5 bases; bases outside gene matches: 10. Written as DNA, the CDR3 is TGTGCCTGGAGTGTAACGGACAGGGGGTCGCTCGATCAGCCCCAGCATTTT. It encodes CAWSVTDRGSLDQPQHF.

The CDR3 spells CASSLPGQGARNEQFF. The CDR3 DNA is TGCGCCAGCAGCTTGCCGGGACAGGGGGCTCGGAATGAGCAGTTCTTC. J is TRBJ2-1 and V is TRBV5-1, with 12 bases identical to TRBD1. Germline V gene data show CDR1 as SGHRS and CDR2 as YFSETQ. The CDR3 loop spans 16 amino acids. Trimming took 1 base from V and 7 from J; bases not matched to a gene: 6.

This clone appeared a single time. V usage is TRBV5-1 and J usage is TRBJ1-1; the D gene is possibly TRBD1 (6 bases). Germline lookup yields CDR1 SGHRS and CDR2 YFSETQ. Trimming took 0 bases from V and 3 from J, leaving 9 bases between them. CDR3 length: 14 residues. In DNA form, the CDR3 reads TGCGCCAGCAGCTTGGACAGGGCGGACACTGAAGCTTTCTTT. Encoded protein: CASSLDRADTEAFF.

The chain employs TRBV7-2 and TRBJ2-5; possible D gene TRBD2, 6 bases. The CDR3 consists of 14 residues. Germline CDR1 SGHTA, CDR2 FQGNSA. Deletions cut 5 bases from V and 5 bases from J, with 15 bases between. The DNA of the CDR3 is TGTGCCAGCAGCGTAGGACTACGTGGGGAGACCCAGTACTTC. It yields the protein CASSVGLRGETQYF.

The chain has TRBV5-6 and TRBJ1-1; D is ambiguous. Germline values: CDR1 SGHDT, CDR2 YYEEEE. CDR3 length equals 15 residues. V was cut by 0 bases and J by 0 bases, with 9 bases left in between. CDR3 nucleotides: TGTGCCAGCAGCTTGGGGCTCGTCATGAACACTGAAGCTTTCTTT. Translation: CASSLGLVMNTEAFF.

The CDR3 nucleotides read TGTGCCACCACTTTAGGGGGACCGAACACCGGGGAGCTGTTTTTT. Protein sequence: CATTLGGPNTGELFF. The V call is TRBV7-3, the J call TRBJ2-2, with D tentatively TRBD1 (6 bases). Germline CDR1 and CDR2: SGHTA and FQGTGA. This CDR3 has 15 residues. V was trimmed by 10 bases and J by 0 bases, leaving 15 bases between them.

The chain links TRBV5-1 to TRBJ1-2; D is possibly TRBD1 (5 bases). CDR1 and CDR2 from the germline V gene are SGHRS and YFSETQ. Trimming took off 2 bases at V and 5 bases at J, with 10 bases between the two ends. The CDR3 runs 13 residues. The CDR3 DNA reads TGCGCCAGCAGCTTCCTCGGACAATATGGCTACACCTTC. Encoded protein: CASSFLGQYGYTF.

The chain couples TRBV6-5 to TRBJ2-7; 7 bases match TRBD1. CDR3 length equals 12 residues. Germline CDR1 MNHEY, CDR2 SVGAGI. Trimming at V came to 6 bases and at J to 4 bases, leaving 3 bases not matched to a gene. Here the CDR3 DNA reads TGTGCCAGCAGGACAGGGCCATACGAGCAGTACTTC. Its translation: CASRTGPYEQYF.

The J gene is TRBJ2-5, the V gene TRBV27; D may be TRBD2 (7 bases). This CDR3 has 16 residues. V was cut by 6 bases and J by 5 bases, with 22 bases left in between. Germline V gives CDR1 MNHEY, CDR2 SMNVEV (reference sequence). CDR3: CASSSRGAGFDETQYF. CDR3 in DNA: TGTGCCAGCAGCTCCCGGGGGGCAGGGTTTGATGAGACCCAGTACTTC.